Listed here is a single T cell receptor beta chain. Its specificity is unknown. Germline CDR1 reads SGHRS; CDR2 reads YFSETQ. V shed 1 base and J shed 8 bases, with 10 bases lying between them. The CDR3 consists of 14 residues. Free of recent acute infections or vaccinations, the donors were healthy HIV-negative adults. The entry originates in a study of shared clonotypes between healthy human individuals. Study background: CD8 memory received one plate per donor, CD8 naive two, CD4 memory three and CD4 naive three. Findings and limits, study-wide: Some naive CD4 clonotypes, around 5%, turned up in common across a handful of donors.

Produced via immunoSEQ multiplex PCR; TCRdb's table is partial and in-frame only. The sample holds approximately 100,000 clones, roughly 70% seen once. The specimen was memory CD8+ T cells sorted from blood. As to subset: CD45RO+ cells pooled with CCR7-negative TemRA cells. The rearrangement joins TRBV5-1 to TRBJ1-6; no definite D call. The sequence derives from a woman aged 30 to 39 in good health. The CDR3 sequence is CASSLRSGDSPLHF. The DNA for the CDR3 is TGCGCCAGCAGCTTGCGATCCGGGGATTCACCCCTCCACTTT.